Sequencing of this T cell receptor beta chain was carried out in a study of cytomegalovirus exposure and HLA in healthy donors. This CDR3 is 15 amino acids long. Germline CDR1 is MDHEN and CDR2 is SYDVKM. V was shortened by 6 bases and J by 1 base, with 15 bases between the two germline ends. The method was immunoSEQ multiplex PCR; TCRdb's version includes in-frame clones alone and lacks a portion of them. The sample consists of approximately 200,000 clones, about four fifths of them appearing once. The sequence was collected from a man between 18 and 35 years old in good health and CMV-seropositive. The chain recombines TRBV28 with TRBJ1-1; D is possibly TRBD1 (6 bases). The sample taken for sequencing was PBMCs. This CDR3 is CASRLPGDGNTEAFF. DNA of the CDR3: TGTGCCAGCAGACTCCCAGGGGACGGGAACACTGAAGCTTTCTTT.